This TCR beta chain was sequenced during a study of CXCR3-negative and CXCR3-positive naive CD8 T cells. The study's findings and limits: Naive cells positive for CXCR3 carried more hydrophobic TRB CDR3s than CXCR3-negative ones.

The authors made the TRB cDNA libraries by 5' RACE using UMI labels. TCRdb reprocessed the 5' RACE reads and stores each CDR3 protein as one record, lacking DNA. Across about 90,000 distinct CDR3 sequences, the top ten clones capture 0.95% to 1.4% of the sample. Phenotypically, naive CD8+ T cells corresponded to CD45RO-CCR7+CD27+CD95-. A word on this clonotype: The antigen is undetermined.

The germline V gene has CDR1 LNHNV and CDR2 YYDKDF (reference sequence). The CDR3 consists of 17 residues. The chain employs TRBV15 and TRBJ2-1. The clonotype was recovered from a human donor in good health. Some clones in this sample may be carry-over from other donors' samples. The specimen sequenced was naive CXCR3- CD8+ T cells from blood. Subset noted: CD45RO-CCR7+CD27+CD95- naive CD8+ T cells lacking CXCR3 (TNR3-). The CDR3: CATSRDFAGDYYNEQFF.